The text below deals with one T cell receptor (beta chain). Its antigen is undetermined. Nominally healthy donors were sampled, though unrecorded immune exposures were likely. PCR was performed using 60 Vbeta and 13 Jbeta primers. TCRdb keeps only in-frame clones here, not all; method: immunoSEQ multiplex PCR. Among 65,000 to 100,000 clones, around 79% were seen once, and the ten largest hold around 6%. This entry belongs to a study of cytomegalovirus exposure and HLA in healthy donors. General study results and limits: Earlier analysis yielded a pattern in which most TCR beta V segments were productive about 87% or about 30% of the time.

The source is a female donor in good health and CMV-seronegative. The sample was PBMCs.

In DNA, the CDR3 is TGCGCCAGCAATCAGCAGCAGGCAGATACGCAGTATTTT. It specifies CASNQQQADTQYF. The chain joins TRBV5-1 to TRBJ2-3; D gene uncertain. The V end was cut by 6 bases, the J end by 4 bases, with 12 bases between. Germline-derived CDR1 and CDR2 are SGHRS and YFSETQ. The CDR3 extends over 13 amino acids. Full variable domain (rest looked up from reference TRBV5-1 and TRBJ2-3): KAGVTQTPRYLIKTRGQQVTLSCSPISGHRSVSWYQQTPGQGLQFLFEYFSETQRNKGNFPGRFSGRQFSNSRSEMNVSTLELGDSALYLCASNQQQADTQYFGPGTRLTVL.